The 30 T cell receptor beta chains below come from one sample, sequenced in a study of shared clonotypes between healthy human individuals. Profiling relied on immunoSEQ multiplex PCR, and the TCRdb table lists in-frame clones only, not all of them. Seen here are approximately 510,000 clones, 79% observed once, and the top ten hold under 15%. Sequences were obtained from PBMCs. These receptors came from a woman in her thirties or forties in good health. Some clones in this sample may be carry-over from other donors' samples.

The chain links TRBV19 to TRBJ1-2; 8 bases fit TRBD1. V lost 2 bases and J lost 6; bases outside the gene matches: 5. CDR1 LNHDA and CDR2 SQIVND come from the germline V gene (reference sequence). This CDR3 has 14 amino acids. CDR3 DNA sequence: TGTGCCAGTAGTATACCGGGGACAGGTCATGGCTACACCTTC. It codes for CASSIPGTGHGYTF.

This clone was counted a single time. The J gene is TRBJ1-2, the V gene TRBV28; D unresolved. Germline CDR1 reads MDHEN; CDR2 reads SYDVKM. Between the trimmed V and J ends, which lost 2 bases and 6 bases, there was a span of 13 bases. This CDR3 region has 14 residues. The DNA of the CDR3 is TGTGCCAGCAGTTTACGGGCAGGCTACGATGGCTACACCTTC. Translated, it gives CASSLRAGYDGYTF.

This chain joins TRBV7-9 and TRBJ2-1; no definite D call. Per the germline V gene, CDR1 is SEHNR and CDR2 is FQNEAQ (reference sequence). The V gene lost 5 bases and the J gene lost 7 bases, with 12 bases spanning the gap. The CDR3 has 13 amino acids. CDR3 sequence: CASSRPSNNEQFF. The DNA for the CDR3 is TGTGCCAGCAGCCGTCCTAGTAATAATGAGCAGTTCTTC.

This clone was recorded a few times. One end of the junction varies from germline; a read error may be responsible. This chain connects TRBV27 to TRBJ2-2; D tentatively reads TRBD1 or TRBD2 (5 bases each). The CDR3 extends over 11 amino acids. Germline assignment: CDR1 MNHEY and CDR2 SMNVEV (reference sequence). Here the CDR3 DNA reads TGTGCCAGCATCGGACACCGGGGAGCTGTTTTT. Protein sequence: CASIGHRGAVF.

This chain joins TRBV6-6 and TRBJ1-1; TRBD1 might be the D (6 bases). Per germline, CDR1 MNHNY and CDR2 SVGAGI (reference sequence). This CDR3 spans 15 amino acids. V lost 5 bases to trimming and J lost 2 bases, with 15 bases between them. CDR3 coding DNA: TGTGCCAGCAGTGACGAGGAGACAGGAAACACTGAAGCTTTCTTT. This translates into CASSDEETGNTEAFF.

The CDR3 here is CSVVTDRVDTEAFF. CDR3 nucleotides: TGCAGCGTTGTTACGGACAGGGTGGACACTGAAGCTTTCTTT. The gene calls are TRBV29-1 and TRBJ1-1; 8 bases are a match to TRBD1. This CDR3 contains 14 residues. V trimming: 4 bases; J trimming: 3 bases; junction bases outside the gene matches: 7. Looked up from germline, CDR1 is SQVTM and CDR2 is ANQGSEA. Drawing the rest from reference TRBV29-1 and TRBJ1-1, the complete variable domain is SAVISQKPSRDICQRGTSLTIQCQVDSQVTMMFWYRQQPGQSLTLIATANQGSEATYESGFVIDKFPISRPNLTFSTLTVSNMSPEDSSIYLCSVVTDRVDTEAFFGQGTRLTVV.

The J gene is TRBJ2-1, the V gene TRBV11-3; a possible D gene is TRBD2 (6 bases). This CDR3 has 16 amino acids. From germline, CDR1 is SGHNT and CDR2 YENEEA. Trimming cost V 1 base and J 4 bases, with 14 bases left between them. CDR3 protein: CASSLGGGTSYNEQFF. CDR3 DNA: TGTGCCAGCAGCTTAGGGGGCGGGACGTCTTACAATGAGCAGTTCTTC. The full variable domain, with the rest looked up from reference TRBV11-3 and TRBJ2-1, is EAGVVQSPRYKIIEKKQPVAFWCNPISGHNTLYWYLQNLGQGPELLIRYENEEAVDDSQLPKDRFSAERLKGVDSTLKIQPAELGDSAVYLCASSLGGGTSYNEQFFGPGTRLTVL.

V usage is TRBV4-2 and J usage is TRBJ1-4, with 9 positions matching TRBD1. The CDR3 runs 16 residues. CDR1 and CDR2 from the germline V gene are LGHNA and YNFKEQ. J was trimmed by 5 bases and V by 0 bases; bases with no gene match: 4. The CDR3: CASSQDPGQGNEKLFF. CDR3 in DNA: TGTGCCAGCAGCCAAGATCCCGGACAGGGGAATGAAAAACTGTTTTTT.

This chain joins TRBV6-6 and TRBJ1-5; no clear D. CDR1 and CDR2 from the germline V gene are MNHNY and SVGAGI (reference sequence). This CDR3 region has 12 residues. Trimming removed 2 bases at V and 9 bases at J, with 8 bases between. The CDR3 DNA reads TGTGCCAGCAGTTACAGTAACGGGCCCCAGCATTTT. Its translation: CASSYSNGPQHF.

This chain uses TRBV7-3 with TRBJ2-1, with 11 bases matching TRBD2. Losses at the gene ends were 6 bases for V and 2 bases for J; bases not matched to a gene: 3. The CDR3 totals 15 residues. Germline assignment: CDR1 SGHTA and CDR2 FQGTGA. The CDR3: CASRLAGGPYNEQFF. The CDR3 nucleotides read TGTGCCAGCAGGTTAGCGGGAGGGCCCTACAATGAGCAGTTCTTC.

This clone occurred many times. The rearrangement joins TRBV30 to TRBJ1-1; maybe TRBD1 (5 bases). Germline V gives CDR1 GTSNPN, CDR2 SVGIG (reference sequence). Deletions cut 2 bases from V and 11 bases from J, with 15 bases between. The CDR3 is made up of 12 amino acids. CDR3 nucleotides: TGTGCCTGGAGTTTGGACATCCTTGATGCTTTCTTT. Translating gives CAWSLDILDAFF.

V gene TRBV6-1 combines with J gene TRBJ1-1, with 7 positions matching TRBD1. Looked up from germline, CDR1 is MNHNS and CDR2 is SASEGT. The CDR3 has 14 amino acids. V was pared by 4 bases and J by 6 bases, with 8 bases of the junction left unmatched. The CDR3 sequence: CASSGQGVFAEAFF. The DNA of the CDR3 is TGTGCCAGCAGTGGCCAGGGGGTTTTCGCTGAAGCTTTCTTT.

The CDR3 DNA reads TGTGCCAGCAGCGCAAGCGGGAGGTTAACAGATACGCAGTATTTT. This sequence encodes CASSASGRLTDTQYF. V gene TRBV9 combines with J gene TRBJ2-3; TRBD2 matches at 9 bases. CDR3 length: 15 amino acids. The junction had 5 bases not matched to a gene; V was cut back by 3 bases and J by 3 bases. CDR1 and CDR2 (germline): SGDLS, YYNGEE.

This chain links TRBV7-2 with TRBJ2-7, with TRBD1 matching 7 bases. The CDR3 covers 14 residues. The germline V gene encodes CDR1 SGHTA and CDR2 FQGNSA. V gave up 1 base and J gave up 5 bases; unmatched junction bases: 5. The CDR3 spells CASSLGGQADEQYF. Written as DNA, the CDR3 is TGTGCCAGCAGCTTAGGCGGACAGGCGGACGAGCAGTACTTC.

The gene calls are TRBV23-1 and TRBJ2-7, with D perhaps TRBD1 (5 bases). TRBV23-1 is reported as an ORF; its role is uncertain. Trimming removed 0 bases from V and 1 base from J, with 19 bases in between. CDR3 length: 18 residues. The CDR3 spells CASSQSPGHFFRSYEQYF. The CDR3, as DNA: TGCGCCAGCAGTCAATCGCCAGGGCATTTCTTTAGATCCTACGAGCAGTACTTC.

The rearrangement links TRBV23-1 to TRBJ2-3; possible D gene TRBD1, 6 bases. TRBV23-1 is known as an ORF, though its function is uncertain. The CDR3 spans 14 residues. Trimming took off 2 bases at V and 1 base at J, with 7 bases between the two ends. The CDR3 DNA sequence: TGCGCCAGCAGTCAAAACAGGGGCACAGATACGCAGTATTTT. Encoded protein: CASSQNRGTDTQYF.

The chain recombines TRBV7-9 with TRBJ2-5, with D unclear. Between the trimmed V and J ends, which lost 11 bases and 5 bases, there was a span of 9 bases. This CDR3 is built from 10 residues. Germline V CDR1 and CDR2: SEHNR, FQNEAQ (reference sequence). This CDR3 reads CAVARETQYF. The CDR3 DNA follows: TGTGCCGTGGCGAGGGAGACCCAGTACTTC. The whole variable domain, remainder taken from reference TRBV7-9 and TRBJ2-5, is DTGVSQNPRHKITKRGQNVTFRCDPISEHNRLYWYRQTLGQGPEFLTYFQNEAQLEKSRLLSDRFSAERPKGSFSTLEIQRTEQGDSAMYLCAVARETQYFGPGTRLLVL.

The rearrangement joins TRBV2 to TRBJ2-2; 7 nucleotides align to TRBD1. Losses at the gene ends were 6 bases for V and 1 base for J; bases not matched to a gene: 8. The CDR3 is 16 amino acids. The V gene's germline CDR1 is SNHLY and CDR2 FYNNEI. The DNA for the CDR3 is TGTGCCAGCAGAGACAGGGTGCAGGGGAACACCGGGGAGCTGTTTTTT. Amino acids: CASRDRVQGNTGELFF.

The chain is built from TRBV4-3 and TRBJ2-5; 8 bases agree with TRBD2. Germline CDR1 and CDR2: LGHNA and YSLEER. CDR3 size: 15 residues. J lost 5 bases, V lost 0 bases, and 5 bases had no gene match. This CDR3 is CASSQESGGEETQYF. The CDR3 DNA is TGCGCCAGCAGCCAAGAATCCGGGGGGGAGGAGACCCAGTACTTC.

The J gene is TRBJ1-1, the V gene TRBV11-2; D is undetermined. Germline loops: CDR1 SGHAT, CDR2 FQNNGV. Deletions cut 3 bases from V and 1 base from J, with 9 bases between. CDR3 size: 14 residues. The CDR3 coding sequence is TGTGCCAGCAGCTTTGGACCGACGAACACTGAAGCTTTCTTT. Protein sequence: CASSFGPTNTEAFF.

CDR3 sequence (DNA): TGTGCCAGCAGTTCCGCCGGGACAGGGTCCTACGAGCAGTACTTC. It encodes CASSSAGTGSYEQYF. The V and J genes are TRBV28 and TRBJ2-7; 9 bases line up with TRBD1. The V segment lost 4 bases and the J segment 1 base; nucleotides outside the gene matches: 5. Germline V gives CDR1 MDHEN, CDR2 SYDVKM. This CDR3 spans 15 amino acids.

The genes are TRBV19 and TRBJ1-2, with TRBD1 as a possible D gene (6 bases). This CDR3 spans 14 amino acids. V was clipped by 6 bases and J by 4 bases, with 15 bases between them. Germline CDR1 and CDR2: LNHDA and SQIVND (reference sequence). The DNA of the CDR3 is TGTGCCAGTAGACCAACAGGGATCGCCTATGGCTACACCTTC. Residues: CASRPTGIAYGYTF.

The rearrangement uses TRBV28 and TRBJ1-1, with a weak D call TRBD1 (5 bases). CDR3 length equals 16 residues. Germline values: CDR1 MDHEN, CDR2 SYDVKM. Trimming removed 3 bases from V and 1 base from J, with 15 bases in between. The CDR3 loop reads CASSFVGRIQNTEAFF. The CDR3 bases are TGTGCCAGCAGTTTTGTGGGGCGGATACAGAACACTGAAGCTTTCTTT.

Comments on this clone: Its ends do not fully match the called genes, so a read error is possible. This rearrangement joins TRBV7-7 to TRBJ2-1; the D gene is possibly TRBD2 (6 bases). Looked up from germline, CDR1 is SSHAT and CDR2 is FNYEAQ (reference sequence). The CDR3 totals 13 residues. CDR3 in amino acids: CASSPGLSNEQFF. For the CDR3, the DNA is TGTGCTAGCAGCCCGGGACTTTCGAATGAGCAGTTCTTC. The full variable domain, its missing parts supplied by reference TRBV7-7 and TRBJ2-1, is GAGVSQSPRYKVTKRGQDVTLRCDPISSHATLYWYQQALGQGPEFLTYFNYEAQPDKSGLPSDRFSAERPEGSISTLTIQRTEQRDSAMYRCASSPGLSNEQFFGPGTRLTVL.

The chain links TRBV2 to TRBJ1-5, with D perhaps TRBD1 (5 bases). This CDR3 comprises 15 residues. The germline CDR1 and CDR2 sequences are SNHLY and FYNNEI. Trimming shortened V by 7 bases and J by 2 bases, and 15 bases separated the two germline ends. CDR3 in DNA: TGTGCCAGCAAGGACGGGACTTTGGGCAATCAGCCCCAGCATTTT. Residues: CASKDGTLGNQPQHF.

This chain joins TRBV18 and TRBJ1-2; TRBD1 might be the D (5 bases). Trimming took off 3 bases at V and 1 base at J, with 12 bases between the two ends. The CDR3 extends over 15 amino acids. CDR1 and CDR2 (germline): KGHSH, LQKENI. CDR3 loop: CASSPTGTDNYGYTF. The CDR3 nucleotides read TGTGCCAGCTCACCGACCGGGACGGATAACTATGGCTACACCTTC.

This chain joins TRBV19 and TRBJ2-1; 8 positions match TRBD1. This CDR3 contains 14 residues. The J segment lost 6 bases and the V segment lost 5 bases, leaving 6 bases of the junction unmatched. The germline V gene has CDR1 LNHDA and CDR2 SQIVND (reference sequence). The CDR3: CASSLTGVGNEQFF. The CDR3 coding sequence is TGTGCCAGTAGTTTGACAGGGGTGGGCAATGAGCAGTTCTTC.

This chain links TRBV7-6 with TRBJ2-7; 7 bases agree with TRBD2. The V gene end was trimmed by 2 bases and the J gene end by 0 bases; junction bases not matched to a gene: 7. Germline-derived CDR1 and CDR2 are SGHVS and FNYEAQ. The CDR3 is 16 amino acids. The CDR3 spells CASSLSPRDYSYEQYF. Here the CDR3 DNA reads TGTGCCAGCAGCTTATCCCCCCGGGACTACTCCTACGAGCAGTACTTC.

The rearrangement joins TRBV5-5 to TRBJ2-3; a weak D match, TRBD2 (7 bases). Germline CDR1 SGHKS, CDR2 YYEKEE (reference sequence). This CDR3 region has 16 residues. Deletions cut 1 base from V and 5 bases from J, with 17 bases between. CDR3 sequence (DNA): TGTGCCAGCAGCTTGTCGGGGGGCTTAGGGATAGATACGCAGTATTTT. This sequence encodes CASSLSGGLGIDTQYF.

The J gene is TRBJ2-3, the V gene TRBV10-2; the D call may be TRBD1 or TRBD2 (6 bases each). CDR3 size: 15 residues. CDR1 and CDR2 from the germline V gene are WSHSY and SAAADI. V lost 8 bases to trimming and J lost 3 bases, with 18 bases between them. DNA of the CDR3: TGCGCCAGCGCCCGAGGGGTAGGGGGGACAGATACGCAGTATTTT. Its protein product is CASARGVGGTDTQYF.